Described below is a single T cell receptor (beta chain) sequence and its context. The data are from a study of blood T cell repertoires in COVID-19. Study overall: Sites in the United States, Italy and Spain provided acute and convalescent COVID-19 samples. T cells, B-cell-depleted T cells, or PBMCs provided the cDNA or gDNA that served as material.

V was trimmed by 5 bases and J by 7 bases, leaving 15 bases between them. CDR1 SGHDT and CDR2 YYEEEE come from the germline V gene. The CDR3 has 13 residues. Original data processing: Amplifying reference gene primers gave estimates of nucleated cell counts. Only in-frame clones appear in the TCRdb table, and some are missing; sequencing was by immunoSEQ multiplex PCR. For V, J and clone size, that table is used; D and trimming come from the DNA. The sample carries about 120,000 clones, around 78% recorded once. The receptor comes from a man aged 65 to 85 with acute or convalescent COVID-19. The sequenced sample was peripheral blood. The chain joins TRBV5-6 to TRBJ1-1, with D possibly being TRBD1 (5 bases). In DNA form, the CDR3 reads TGTGCCAGCAGGGGCCCAGGGCGCAATGAAGCTTTCTTT. This gives the protein CASRGPGRNEAFF.